What follows describes a single TCR beta chain. Its specificity is unknown. The CDR3 has 15 residues. V dropped 6 bases and J dropped 4 bases, with 18 bases sitting between them. CDR1 and CDR2 (germline): MNHEY, SVGAGI. Primers used in a second PCR of about 7 to 11 cycles were a sample-barcoded 5' primer and a J-beta primer mix. TCRdb ran MiXCR on the 5' RACE reads and lists one entry per CDR3 protein. Counted here are fewer than 650,000 distinct CDR3 sequences, about 27% occurring once; the ten biggest clones make up approximately 3.3%. This sample stems from a study of blood T cells in healthy people across ages. The study's findings and limits: PBMCs went unsorted, and a conclusive naive versus antigen-experienced comparison was therefore prevented.

The sample also formed part of further work on T cells of mothers and their children. That source notes: Extraction yielded RNA that went, in full, into cDNA synthesis at approximately 1.5 ug per 15 ul. Sequencing revealed no T cell clones that were persistent and microchimeric.

This receptor was taken from a boy aged 2 to 10 in good health. The chain links TRBV6-5 to TRBJ2-5; D gene unclear. Source material: blood. This CDR3 reads CASRDNTPGGETQYF. CDR3 nucleotides: TGTGCCAGCAGAGACAACACCCCTGGCGGAGAGACCCAGTACTTC.